This TCR beta chain originates from a study of persistence of HIV-infected CD4 T cells. At the level of the study: A couple of participants gave one leukapheresis sample; others gave up to roughly 180 mL blood repeatedly. Anti-CD3/anti-CD28 beads activated more cells than antigen stimulation did.

CDR1 and CDR2 from the germline V gene are SQVTM and ANQGSEA. V dropped 3 bases and J dropped 4 bases, with 12 bases sitting between them. CDR3 size: 13 residues. Anti-CD3/anti-CD28 beads served as a nonspecific positive control stimulus. Sorting of responding CD4+ T cells relied on upregulated CD40 ligand together with CD69. Undetectable plasma HIV-1 RNA below 50 copies/mL lasted at least 4 years. The immunoSEQ assay was version 4, run in survey mode. Measured with immunoSEQ multiplex PCR; TCRdb has only the in-frame clones, and not every one. The sample includes some 49,000 clones, about 87% seen only once; the top ten take more than 2.5%. On this clone itself: What it binds is unknown.

The J gene is TRBJ2-5, the V gene TRBV29-1; D gene unclear. The material sequenced was CD4+ T cells sorted from PBMCs after roughly 18-hour stimulation, taken from a patient who received antiretroviral therapy. The receptor was isolated from an adult woman with HIV who was CMV-seropositive. CDR3 amino acids: CSVEESERETQYF. Here the CDR3 DNA reads TGCAGCGTTGAGGAGTCAGAGAGAGAGACCCAGTACTTC.